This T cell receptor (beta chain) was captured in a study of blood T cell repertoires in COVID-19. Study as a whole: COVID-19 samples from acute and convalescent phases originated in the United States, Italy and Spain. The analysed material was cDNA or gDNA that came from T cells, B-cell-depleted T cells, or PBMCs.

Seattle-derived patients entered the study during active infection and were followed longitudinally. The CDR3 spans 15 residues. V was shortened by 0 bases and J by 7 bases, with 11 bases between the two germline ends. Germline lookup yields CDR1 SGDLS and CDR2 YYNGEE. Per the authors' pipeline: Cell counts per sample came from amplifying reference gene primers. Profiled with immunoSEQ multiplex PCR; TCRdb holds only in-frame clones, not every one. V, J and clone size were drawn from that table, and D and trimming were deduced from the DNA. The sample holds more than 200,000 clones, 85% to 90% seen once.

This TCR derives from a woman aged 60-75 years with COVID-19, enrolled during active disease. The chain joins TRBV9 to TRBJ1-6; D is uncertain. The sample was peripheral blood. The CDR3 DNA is TGTGCCAGCAGCGTAGGACACACAGAGAATTCACCCCTCCACTTT. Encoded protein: CASSVGHTENSPLHF. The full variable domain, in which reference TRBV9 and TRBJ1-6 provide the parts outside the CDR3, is DSGVTQTPKHLITATGQRVTLRCSPRSGDLSVYWYQQSLDQGLQFLIQYYNGEERAKGNILERFSAQQFPDLHSELNLSSLELGDSALYFCASSVGHTENSPLHFGNGTRLTVT.